Following are 27 T cell receptor beta chains from one sample sequenced in a study of blood T cell repertoires in COVID-19. Clones were read by immunoSEQ multiplex PCR, and TCRdb kept only the in-frame ones, dropping some. The table has about 370,000 clones, around 89% seen once. The sequencing sample was made of peripheral blood. Receptors were obtained from a woman aged 25 to 39 with COVID-19, enrolled during active disease.

This sequence joins TRBV15 and TRBJ2-1, with 8 bases identical to TRBD1. Germline CDR1 and CDR2: LNHNV and YYDKDF (reference sequence). This CDR3 comprises 15 residues. After removal of 5 bases from V and 4 bases from J, the junction contained 7 bases not matched to a gene. The CDR3 loop is CATSGRDRTYNEQFF. CDR3 sequence (DNA): TGTGCCACCAGCGGACGGGACAGGACTTACAATGAGCAGTTCTTC.

The rearrangement uses TRBV3-1 (or the pseudogene TRBV3-2) and TRBJ1-2, with D possibly being TRBD1 (5 bases). V was clipped by 0 bases and J by 2 bases, with 7 bases between them. This CDR3 spans 14 amino acids. CDR1 is LGHDT, CDR2 YNNKEL, per germline (reference sequence). The CDR3 reads CASSQDRANYGYTF. The CDR3 DNA is TGTGCCAGCAGCCAAGACAGGGCCAACTATGGCTACACCTTC.

The genes are TRBV2 and TRBJ1-2; no clear D. The CDR3 is made up of 11 amino acids. Trimming left V 5 bases short and J 5 bases short, with 6 bases between. Germline V gene data show CDR1 as SNHLY and CDR2 as FYNNEI. Here the CDR3 reads CASSPGYGYTF. The CDR3 bases are TGTGCCAGCAGTCCCGGGTATGGCTACACCTTC. Full variable domain (missing parts from reference TRBV2 and TRBJ1-2): EPEVTQTPSHQVTQMGQEVILRCVPISNHLYFYWYRQILGQKVEFLVSFYNNEISEKSEIFDDQFSVERPDGSNFTLKIRSTKLEDSAMYFCASSPGYGYTFGSGTRLTVV.

The chain carries TRBV4-1 and TRBJ1-4; weak D call: TRBD1 (5 bases). V dropped 4 bases and J dropped 0 bases, with 18 bases sitting between them. Per the germline V gene, CDR1 is MGHRA and CDR2 is YSYEKL. This CDR3 contains 18 residues. Here the CDR3 DNA reads TGCGCCAGCAGCCCTTTCTCCCTAGGGGCACCAACTAATGAAAAACTGTTTTTT. Translating it yields CASSPFSLGAPTNEKLFF.

The chain couples TRBV7-9 to TRBJ1-6; TRBD1 might be the D (5 bases). Germline CDR1 is SEHNR and CDR2 is FQNEAQ (reference sequence). The CDR3 runs to 14 residues. Trimming took off 3 bases at V and 5 bases at J, with 8 bases between the two ends. CDR3 DNA: TGTGCCAGCAGCTTCGACAGAAATAATTCACCCCTCCACTTT. Translated: CASSFDRNNSPLHF.

This chain uses TRBV18 with TRBJ1-1; D is undetermined. The CDR3 loop spans 14 amino acids. CDR1 is KGHSH, CDR2 LQKENI, per germline. Trimming pared 0 bases from V and 2 bases from J, leaving 7 bases between. CDR3 nucleotides: TGTGCCAGCTCACCACCTCACATAAACACTGAAGCTTTCTTT. It encodes CASSPPHINTEAFF.

V is TRBV4-2 and J is TRBJ2-7; no clear D gene. The CDR3 spans 16 residues. Germline V gene lookup returns CDR1 LGHNA and CDR2 YNFKEQ. V lost 0 bases to trimming and J lost 0 bases, with 12 bases between them. CDR3 sequence: CASSQELELSSYEQYF. The CDR3 DNA is TGTGCCAGCAGCCAAGAGCTCGAACTAAGCTCCTACGAGCAGTACTTC.

This chain connects TRBV4-1 to TRBJ2-1; 7 nucleotides match TRBD2. Germline V lookup: CDR1 MGHRA, CDR2 YSYEKL. The CDR3 extends over 15 amino acids. With 3 bases clipped from V and 6 bases from J, the junction kept 8 bases outside the gene matches. The CDR3 loop reads CASSQVGGSGNEQFF. The CDR3 DNA sequence: TGCGCCAGCAGCCAGGTGGGCGGGAGTGGCAATGAGCAGTTCTTC.

The chain has TRBV6-5 and TRBJ2-1, with D perhaps TRBD1 (5 bases). V lost 8 bases to trimming and J lost 5 bases, with 16 bases between them. CDR1 and CDR2 (germline): MNHEY, SVGAGI. This CDR3 comprises 14 residues. CDR3 sequence: CASSGPRGHNEQFF. In DNA, the CDR3 is TGTGCCAGCTCCGGGCCTAGGGGTCACAATGAGCAGTTCTTC.

The chain has TRBV19 and TRBJ2-5, with TRBD2 identical over 11 bases. This CDR3 is built from 14 residues. V lost 8 bases, J lost 2 bases, and 4 bases stayed unmatched. CDR1 and CDR2 (germline): LNHDA, SQIVND (reference sequence). CDR3 protein: CASGTSGLQETQYF. In DNA form, the CDR3 reads TGTGCCAGTGGGACTAGCGGATTACAAGAGACCCAGTACTTC.

The chain has TRBV7-9 and TRBJ2-1, with 10 bases identical to TRBD2. Trimming at V came to 5 bases and at J to 4 bases, leaving 8 bases not matched to a gene. CDR1 SEHNR and CDR2 FQNEAQ come from the germline V gene (reference sequence). This CDR3 has 16 amino acids. The CDR3 region is CASSPHPGLAYNEQFF. CDR3 DNA sequence: TGTGCCAGCAGCCCCCACCCGGGACTAGCGTACAATGAGCAGTTCTTC. The complete variable domain, with remaining parts taken from reference TRBV7-9 and TRBJ2-1, reads DTGVSQNPRHKITKRGQNVTFRCDPISEHNRLYWYRQTLGQGPEFLTYFQNEAQLEKSRLLSDRFSAERPKGSFSTLEIQRTEQGDSAMYLCASSPHPGLAYNEQFFGPGTRLTVL.

The V gene is TRBV14, the J gene TRBJ2-2; D unresolved. The CDR3 loop spans 17 amino acids. V lost 1 base to trimming and J lost 6 bases, with 18 bases between them. In germline, CDR1 is SGHDN, CDR2 FVKESK. DNA of the CDR3: TGTGCCAGCAGCCAAGTTACGACACTTCAGGTCTCCGGGGAGCTGTTTTTT. It specifies CASSQVTTLQVSGELFF.

This chain joins TRBV5-1 and TRBJ2-5, with TRBD2 matching over 12 bases. V dropped 2 bases and J dropped 0; count of bases not matched to a gene: 2. The germline V gene has CDR1 SGHRS and CDR2 YFSETQ. The CDR3 covers 16 residues. This chain's CDR3 is CASSFGLAGNQETQYF. CDR3 nucleotide sequence: TGCGCCAGCAGCTTCGGACTAGCGGGGAACCAAGAGACCCAGTACTTC.

This chain connects TRBV3-1 (or the pseudogene TRBV3-2) to TRBJ2-1; D ambiguous. This CDR3 contains 16 residues. The germline CDR1 and CDR2 sequences are LGHDT and YNNKEL (reference sequence). The V end lost 4 bases, the J end lost 2 bases, and 15 bases lay between the germline ends. The CDR3 DNA is TGTGCCAGCAGCCTAGACCGACTTTTTACCTACAATGAGCAGTTCTTC. Translated, it gives CASSLDRLFTYNEQFF.

The rearrangement joins TRBV2 to TRBJ1-1; 12 nucleotides line up with TRBD1. The CDR3 sequence is 16 residues long. Germline trimming cut 5 bases from V and 3 bases from J; bases unmatched to any gene: 7. The germline V gene encodes CDR1 SNHLY and CDR2 FYNNEI. The CDR3 here is CASSLGQGAWDTEAFF. The CDR3 DNA reads as TGTGCCAGCAGTCTGGGACAGGGGGCCTGGGACACTGAAGCTTTCTTT.

V usage is TRBV6-6 and J usage is TRBJ2-1; weak D call: TRBD2 (6 bases). The CDR3 sequence is 14 residues long. CDR1 is MNHNY, CDR2 SVGAGI, per germline (reference sequence). Trimming cost V 9 bases and J 0 bases, with 12 bases left between them. CDR3 loop: CASGRSSSYNEQFF. The CDR3 nucleotides are TGTGCCAGTGGGAGGTCGAGCTCCTACAATGAGCAGTTCTTC.

The rearrangement uses TRBV11-2 and TRBJ1-4; D perhaps matches TRBD1 (5 bases). This CDR3 has 14 residues. Germline V gives CDR1 SGHAT, CDR2 FQNNGV. V gave up 5 bases and J gave up 8 bases, with 15 bases separating them. The DNA of the CDR3 is TGTGCCAGCAGCGCGGAAGGGGCGTGGGAAAAACTGTTTTTT. Translated: CASSAEGAWEKLFF.

This clone is a singleton in its sample. The genes are TRBV28 and TRBJ2-7; TRBD2 matches at 7 bases. CDR3 length: 15 amino acids. Germline V gene sequence: CDR1 MDHEN, CDR2 SYDVKM. Trimming at V came to 3 bases and at J to 1 base, leaving 6 bases not matched to a gene. CDR3 nucleotide sequence: TGTGCCAGCAGTTTTGGGGGACTAACGTCCTACGAGCAGTACGTC. It codes for CASSFGGLTSYEQYV.

The V and J genes are TRBV6-6 and TRBJ2-7; the D gene is possibly TRBD1 (5 bases). Germline CDR1 MNHNY, CDR2 SVGAGI (reference sequence). V was shortened by 6 bases and J by 3 bases, with 18 bases between the two germline ends. The CDR3 has 15 amino acids. The CDR3 DNA follows: TGTGCCAGCAGGACCTTTGTGTCAGGGAACTACGAGCAGTACTTC. Protein sequence: CASRTFVSGNYEQYF.

The chain employs TRBV5-1 and TRBJ2-2; TRBD1 might be the D (5 bases). Germline assignment: CDR1 SGHRS and CDR2 YFSETQ. V was trimmed by 1 base and J by 6 bases, leaving 13 bases between them. The CDR3 covers 15 residues. The CDR3 region has the DNA TGCGCCAGCAGCTTGACCCCATGGGGCCCCGGGGAGCTGTTTTTT. Translation: CASSLTPWGPGELFF.

A single count supports this clone. The chain has TRBV11-3 and TRBJ2-7; 9 bases are shared with TRBD2. J lost 4 bases, V lost 4 bases, and 5 bases had no gene match. Germline V gene sequence: CDR1 SGHNT, CDR2 YENEEA. The CDR3 sequence is 14 residues long. The chain's CDR3 is CASSSSGKMYEQYV. The DNA of the CDR3 is TGTGCCAGCAGCTCTAGCGGGAAAATGTACGAGCAGTACGTC.

The chain recombines TRBV28 with TRBJ1-1, with 9 bases lining up with TRBD1. The V segment lost 6 bases and the J segment 5 bases; nucleotides outside the gene matches: 7. The germline V gene has CDR1 MDHEN and CDR2 SYDVKM. The CDR3 runs 14 residues. CDR3 in amino acids: CASRTGTGTTEAFF. In nucleotides, the CDR3 is TGTGCCAGCAGAACCGGGACAGGGACTACTGAAGCTTTCTTT.

The V call is TRBV2, the J call TRBJ2-1; 9 positions match TRBD2. Germline CDR1 reads SNHLY; CDR2 reads FYNNEI. The CDR3 is 16 amino acids. Germline trimming cut 8 bases from V and 8 bases from J; bases unmatched to any gene: 16. CDR3 loop: CASGSAGLAFSDEQFF. In DNA, the CDR3 is TGTGCCAGCGGCTCAGCGGGACTAGCCTTTTCGGATGAGCAGTTCTTC. Full variable domain (outside the CDR3, taken from reference TRBV2 and TRBJ2-1): EPEVTQTPSHQVTQMGQEVILRCVPISNHLYFYWYRQILGQKVEFLVSFYNNEISEKSEIFDDQFSVERPDGSNFTLKIRSTKLEDSAMYFCASGSAGLAFSDEQFFGPGTRLTVL.

This sequence joins TRBV18 and TRBJ2-3; 8 bases align to TRBD1. With 4 bases clipped from V and 3 bases from J, the junction kept 6 bases outside the gene matches. Germline values: CDR1 KGHSH, CDR2 LQKENI. This CDR3 spans 15 amino acids. Here the CDR3 DNA reads TGTGCCAGCTCACTCCGGGACAGGACGACAGATACGCAGTATTTT. Protein product: CASSLRDRTTDTQYF.

The V and J genes are TRBV13 and TRBJ2-1; D is perhaps TRBD2 (5 bases). In germline, CDR1 is PRHDT, CDR2 FYEKMQ (reference sequence). Trimming removed 5 bases at V and 4 bases at J, with 27 bases between. This CDR3 region has 19 residues. The CDR3 DNA reads as TGTGCCAGCAGCCTAACGGAACGCGGCCTAGCCGAAGTTTACAATGAGCAGTTCTTC. This translates into CASSLTERGLAEVYNEQFF.

This clone was detected only once. V usage is TRBV10-3 and J usage is TRBJ2-3; 8 bases align to TRBD1. The CDR3 has 15 amino acids. The V and J ends lost 6 bases and 1 base, in that order; junction bases with no gene match: 6. In germline, CDR1 is ENHRY, CDR2 SYGVKD. The CDR3 nucleotides read TGTGCCATCAGCCCTGGGGACAGGCGCACAGATACGCAGTATTTT. It is translated as CAISPGDRRTDTQYF.

This clone was seen a single time. The chain combines TRBV28 with TRBJ1-1; D is undetermined. V shed 5 bases and J shed 1 base, with 5 bases lying between them. The CDR3 covers 12 residues. Germline CDR1 and CDR2: MDHEN and SYDVKM. CDR3 DNA sequence: TGTGCCAGCAGTACAAGGAACACTGAAGCTTTCTTT. It specifies CASSTRNTEAFF.